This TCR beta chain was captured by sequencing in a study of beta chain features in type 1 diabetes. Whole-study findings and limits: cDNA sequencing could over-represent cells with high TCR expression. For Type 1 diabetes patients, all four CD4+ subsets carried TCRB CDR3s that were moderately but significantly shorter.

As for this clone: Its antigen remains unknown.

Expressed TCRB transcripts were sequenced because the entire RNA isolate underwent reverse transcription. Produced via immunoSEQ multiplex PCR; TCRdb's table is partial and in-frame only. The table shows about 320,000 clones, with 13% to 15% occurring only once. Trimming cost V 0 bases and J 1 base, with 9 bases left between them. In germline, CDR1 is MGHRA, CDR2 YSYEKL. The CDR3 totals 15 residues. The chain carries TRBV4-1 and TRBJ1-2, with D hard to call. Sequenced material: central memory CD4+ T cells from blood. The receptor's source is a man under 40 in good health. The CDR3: CASSQDPVFNYGYTF. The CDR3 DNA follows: TGCGCCAGCAGCCAAGATCCCGTGTTTAACTATGGCTACACCTTC.